This T cell receptor beta chain was observed in a study of blood T cell repertoires in COVID-19. Study details: Acute-phase and convalescent COVID-19 samples originated in the United States, Italy and Spain.

This CDR3 region has 14 residues. V dropped 5 bases and J dropped 4 bases, with 15 bases sitting between them. Germline-derived CDR1 and CDR2 are LGHDT and YNNKEL (reference sequence). This clone was seen only a few times. In the original analysis: Reference gene primer amplification yielded estimated nucleated cell counts. TCRdb's copy holds only in-frame clones and misses some; the assay was immunoSEQ multiplex PCR. That table supplies the V and J calls and clone size; D and trimming were determined from the DNA. Of roughly 250,000 clones listed, 83% are singletons. The receptor was isolated from a human donor in a cohort sampled during active COVID-19. The sequencing sample was made of peripheral blood. The chain joins TRBV3-1 (or the pseudogene TRBV3-2) to TRBJ2-7; the D gene is possibly TRBD2 (6 bases). The CDR3 loop reads CASSSVEGGYEQYF. For the CDR3, the DNA is TGTGCCAGCAGCTCTGTTGAGGGAGGATACGAGCAGTACTTC.